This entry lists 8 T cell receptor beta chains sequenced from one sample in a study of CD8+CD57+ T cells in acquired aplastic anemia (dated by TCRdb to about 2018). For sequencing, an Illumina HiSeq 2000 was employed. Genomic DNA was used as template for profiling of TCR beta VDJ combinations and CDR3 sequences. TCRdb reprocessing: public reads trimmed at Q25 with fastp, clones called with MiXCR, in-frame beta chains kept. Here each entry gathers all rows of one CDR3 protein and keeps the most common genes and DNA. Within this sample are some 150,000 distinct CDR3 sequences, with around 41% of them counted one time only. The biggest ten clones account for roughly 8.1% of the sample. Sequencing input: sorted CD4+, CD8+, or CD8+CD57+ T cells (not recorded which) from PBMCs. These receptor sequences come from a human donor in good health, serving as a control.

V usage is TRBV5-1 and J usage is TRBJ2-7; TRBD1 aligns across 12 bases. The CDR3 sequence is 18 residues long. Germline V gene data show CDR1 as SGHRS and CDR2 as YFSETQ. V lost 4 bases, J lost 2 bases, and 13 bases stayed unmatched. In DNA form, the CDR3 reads TGCGCCAGCAGCGGGGGACAGGGGGCTTCACCTTACCCCTACGAGCAGTACTTC. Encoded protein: CASSGGQGASPYPYEQYF.

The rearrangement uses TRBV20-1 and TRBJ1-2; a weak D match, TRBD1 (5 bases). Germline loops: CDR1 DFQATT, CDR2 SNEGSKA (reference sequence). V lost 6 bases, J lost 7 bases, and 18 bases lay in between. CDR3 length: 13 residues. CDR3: CSAAVRDLGGYTF. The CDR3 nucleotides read TGCAGTGCGGCTGTCAGGGACCTAGGTGGCTACACCTTC.

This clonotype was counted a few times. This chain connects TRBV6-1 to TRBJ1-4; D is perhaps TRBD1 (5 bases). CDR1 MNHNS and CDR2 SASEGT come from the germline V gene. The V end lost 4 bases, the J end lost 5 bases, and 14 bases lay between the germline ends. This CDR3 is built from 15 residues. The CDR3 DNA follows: TGTGCCAGCAGTGCCGGGGGATACTCAAATGAAAAACTGTTTTTT. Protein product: CASSAGGYSNEKLFF.

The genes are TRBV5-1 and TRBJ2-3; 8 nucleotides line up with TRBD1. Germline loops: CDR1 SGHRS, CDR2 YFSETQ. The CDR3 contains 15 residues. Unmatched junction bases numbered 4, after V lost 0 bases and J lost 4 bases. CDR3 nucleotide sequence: TGCGCCAGCAGCTTGGTCGCAGGGGGCGCAGATACGCAGTATTTT. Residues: CASSLVAGGADTQYF.

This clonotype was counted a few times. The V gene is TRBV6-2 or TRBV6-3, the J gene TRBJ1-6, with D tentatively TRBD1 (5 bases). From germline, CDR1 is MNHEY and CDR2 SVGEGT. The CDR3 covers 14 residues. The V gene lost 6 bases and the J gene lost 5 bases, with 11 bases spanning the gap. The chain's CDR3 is CASRRGGDNSPLHF. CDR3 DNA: TGTGCCAGCAGACGGGGGGGGGATAATTCACCCCTCCACTTT.

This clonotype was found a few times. The CDR3 is CASKWNTEAFF. The CDR3 nucleotides read TGTGCCAGCAAGTGGAACACTGAAGCTTTCTTT. The gene calls are TRBV2 and TRBJ1-1; D not certain. The germline V gene encodes CDR1 SNHLY and CDR2 FYNNEI. V lost 7 bases to trimming and J lost 1 base, with 4 bases between them. The CDR3 covers 11 residues.

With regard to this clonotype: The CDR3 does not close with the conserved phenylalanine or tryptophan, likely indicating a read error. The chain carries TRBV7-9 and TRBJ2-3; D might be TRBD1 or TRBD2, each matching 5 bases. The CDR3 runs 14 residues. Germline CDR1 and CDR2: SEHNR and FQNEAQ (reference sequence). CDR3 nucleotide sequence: TGTGTCAGCAGCCCCCGGACTGGGGGAGATACGCAGTATCTT. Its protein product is CVSSPRTGGDTQYL.

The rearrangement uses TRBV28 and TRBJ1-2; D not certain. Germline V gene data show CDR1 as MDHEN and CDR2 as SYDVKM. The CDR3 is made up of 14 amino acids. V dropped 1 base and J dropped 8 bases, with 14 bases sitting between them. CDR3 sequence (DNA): TGTGCCAGCAGTTTATTCCGGGGAGCAGGCGGCTACACCTTC. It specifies CASSLFRGAGGYTF.